These 12 T cell receptor beta chains were sequenced from one sample in a study of blood T cell repertoires in COVID-19. Generated by immunoSEQ multiplex PCR, the TCRdb table keeps only in-frame clones and is missing some. The sample has 240,000 or so clones, approximately 90% seen once. Input material: PBMCs or T cells enriched from blood (not recorded which). The source of these receptors is a man aged 35-49 years who had recovered from COVID-19.

The V call is TRBV7-6, the J call TRBJ2-7, with 7 bases fitting TRBD2. Looked up from germline, CDR1 is SGHVS and CDR2 is FNYEAQ. V was pared by 4 bases and J by 5 bases, with 11 bases of the junction left unmatched. This CDR3 has 15 amino acids. The CDR3 reads CASSSGRAVGNEQYF. In DNA, the CDR3 is TGTGCCAGCAGCTCGGGGAGGGCCGTTGGCAACGAGCAGTACTTC.

The chain recombines TRBV6-5 with TRBJ1-6; TRBD1 agrees at 10 bases. The junction had 7 bases not matched to a gene; V was cut back by 6 bases and J by 8 bases. This CDR3 has 15 residues. Germline V gene data show CDR1 as MNHEY and CDR2 as SVGAGI. The CDR3 region has the DNA TGTGCCAGCAGCACCGGGACAGGGGCATATTCACCCCTCCACTTT. Its translation: CASSTGTGAYSPLHF.

A few counts support this clone. The genes are TRBV7-9 and TRBJ2-7; D perhaps matches TRBD1 (5 bases). Per the germline V gene, CDR1 is SEHNR and CDR2 is FQNEAQ (reference sequence). Trimming stripped 5 bases from V and 3 bases from J, with 20 bases between. This CDR3 spans 16 amino acids. The CDR3 sequence: CASSPDTTPTFYEQYF. The CDR3, as DNA: TGTGCCAGCAGCCCGGACACTACCCCCACTTTCTACGAGCAGTACTTC.

This clone is a singleton in its sample. The J gene is TRBJ2-7, the V gene TRBV7-9; 7 bases align to TRBD1. This CDR3 region has 14 residues. Trimming cost V 5 bases and J 2 bases; bases outside gene matches: 6. Germline-derived CDR1 and CDR2 are SEHNR and FQNEAQ (reference sequence). The DNA for the CDR3 is TGTGCCAGCAGCCTACCGGGACAGACCTACGAGCAGTACTTC. The encoded protein is CASSLPGQTYEQYF.

This sequence joins TRBV9 and TRBJ2-2; TRBD1 agrees at 9 bases. CDR1 and CDR2 from the germline V gene are SGDLS and YYNGEE. V gave up 2 bases and J gave up 3 bases; unmatched junction bases: 5. This CDR3 region has 16 residues. In DNA form, the CDR3 reads TGTGCCAGCAGCGTTGACAGGGGGAGAGACACCGGGGAGCTGTTTTTT. It codes for CASSVDRGRDTGELFF. Drawing the rest from reference TRBV9 and TRBJ2-2, the complete variable domain is DSGVTQTPKHLITATGQRVTLRCSPRSGDLSVYWYQQSLDQGLQFLIQYYNGEERAKGNILERFSAQQFPDLHSELNLSSLELGDSALYFCASSVDRGRDTGELFFGEGSRLTVL.

The chain uses TRBV7-9 and TRBJ2-7; 7 bases are shared with TRBD1. After removal of 3 bases from V and 5 bases from J, the junction contained 4 bases not matched to a gene. The CDR3 sequence is 13 residues long. The germline V gene has CDR1 SEHNR and CDR2 FQNEAQ (reference sequence). CDR3 sequence reads: CASSLTGFDEQYF. CDR3 DNA sequence: TGTGCCAGCAGCTTGACAGGGTTCGACGAGCAGTACTTC.

The genes are TRBV29-1 and TRBJ2-3; 9 positions match TRBD2. Germline V gene lookup returns CDR1 SQVTM and CDR2 ANQGSEA. Trimming removed 7 bases from V and 9 bases from J; junction bases left unmatched: 17. The CDR3 has 15 residues. The CDR3 reads CSARGAGGPAATQYF. The CDR3 DNA follows: TGCAGCGCGAGAGGGGCGGGAGGGCCTGCAGCCACGCAGTATTTT.

This chain connects TRBV6-6 to TRBJ1-4, with a tentative D call TRBD1 (5 bases). The CDR3 contains 14 residues. The V end was cut by 6 bases, the J end by 0 bases, with 8 bases between. Germline V gene lookup returns CDR1 MNHNY and CDR2 SVGAGI (reference sequence). CDR3 region: CASRTGATNEKLFF. Here the CDR3 DNA reads TGTGCCAGCAGAACGGGGGCAACTAATGAAAAACTGTTTTTT.

The chain combines TRBV30 with TRBJ1-3; D gene uncertain. Germline V gives CDR1 GTSNPN, CDR2 SVGIG (reference sequence). This CDR3 region has 16 residues. V lost 0 bases to trimming and J lost 0 bases, with 12 bases between them. The CDR3 loop is CAWSVPAVYSGNTIYF. The CDR3 DNA reads TGTGCCTGGAGTGTACCCGCTGTCTACTCTGGAAACACCATATATTTT. The whole variable domain, remainder taken from reference TRBV30 and TRBJ1-3, is SQTIHQWPATLVQPVGSPLSLECTVEGTSNPNLYWYRQAAGRGLQLLFYSVGIGQISSEVPQNLSASRPQDRQFILSSKKLLLSDSGFYLCAWSVPAVYSGNTIYFGEGSWLTVV.

This clone was recorded once. The rearrangement joins TRBV7-3 to TRBJ2-1; 8 bases fit TRBD1. Germline CDR1 reads SGHTA; CDR2 reads FQGTGA. V lost 5 bases to trimming and J lost 7 bases; unmatched junction nucleotides: 7. The CDR3 extends over 14 amino acids. This chain's CDR3 is CASSRTGYGNEQFF. The DNA of the CDR3 is TGTGCCAGCAGCCGGACAGGGTATGGAAATGAGCAGTTCTTC.

The gene calls are TRBV11-3 and TRBJ2-5, with no clear D. Germline CDR1 reads SGHNT; CDR2 reads YENEEA. This CDR3 contains 12 residues. Trimming shortened V by 2 bases and J by 5 bases, and 6 bases separated the two germline ends. CDR3 sequence reads: CASSLILETQYF. Here the CDR3 DNA reads TGTGCCAGCAGCTTAATCCTGGAGACCCAGTACTTC. Together with reference TRBV11-3 and TRBJ2-5, the CDR3 gives the full variable domain: EAGVVQSPRYKIIEKKQPVAFWCNPISGHNTLYWYLQNLGQGPELLIRYENEEAVDDSQLPKDRFSAERLKGVDSTLKIQPAELGDSAVYLCASSLILETQYFGPGTRLLVL.

The chain recombines TRBV10-3 with TRBJ2-1; D unresolved. The germline V gene has CDR1 ENHRY and CDR2 SYGVKD. Trimming took 6 bases from V and 0 from J, leaving 6 bases between them. The CDR3 is 13 residues long. In nucleotides, the CDR3 is TGTGCCATCAGCCCCGGCTCCTACAATGAGCAGTTCTTC. The encoded protein is CAISPGSYNEQFF.